The rows below give T cell receptor beta chains drawn from one sample of a study of blood T cells in healthy people across ages. TCRdb itself ran the 5' RACE reads through MiXCR, one entry per CDR3 protein. The top ten hold roughly 10% of the sample, which has some 1.6 million distinct CDR3 sequences, roughly a third seen once. The sequenced sample was blood. The receptors here all came from a woman in her 30s in good health. Each CDR3 is given with its conserved first and last residue.

v_call,j_call,cdr3_aa
TRBV9,TRBJ2-5,CASSVGERGVQYF
TRBV7-2,TRBJ2-5,CASSPPGPQGILETQYF
TRBV25-1,TRBJ2-7,CASSELAGVEEQYF
TRBV2,NA,CASSPQGTHEQYF
TRBV5-1,TRBJ1-2,CSSGPGIENYGYTF
TRBV5-6,TRBJ2-1,CASSSFLESGGGEQFF
TRBV5-1,TRBJ1-6,CASSYGTENSPLHF
TRBV6-1,TRBJ2-5,CASTYREAGETQYF
TRBV19,TRBJ2-5,CASRKQGATKTQYF
TRBV5-5,TRBJ2-7,CASSFLLAGDEQYF
TRBV2,TRBJ2-1,CASSQQWESEQFF
TRBV5-1,TRBJ2-1,CASSLTAWTASSYNEQFF
TRBV10-3,TRBJ1-1,CAISPGQGDTEAFF
TRBV5-1,TRBJ2-5,CAGSLGQGSETQYF
TRBV7-9,TRBJ2-1,CASSLLAGGHEQFF
TRBV30,TRBJ1-5,CAWSVGGFGQPQHF
TRBV29-1,TRBJ1-2,CSVEEWSGYGYTF
TRBV4-1,TRBJ2-3,CASSQLPARPTDTQYF
TRBV11-1,TRBJ2-5,CASSVLAGDQETQYF
TRBV5-1,TRBJ2-1,CASSSGGTPPSYNEQFF
TRBV11-2,TRBJ2-3,CASSELAGGPKADTQYF
TRBV9,TRBJ1-1,CASRVSDSEAFF
TRBV4-2,TRBJ2-3,CASSQDSSPTSSWGTKDTQYF
TRBV27,TRBJ2-7,CASSPGHRKWEQYF
TRBV28,TRBJ2-7,CASSPSVGPTTWYF
TRBV7-2,TRBJ2-4,CASSAPGGAKNIQYF
TRBV29-1,TRBJ2-3,CSVEAQPDTQYF
TRBV6-1,TRBJ1-6,CASSEGHSSPLHF
TRBV7-3,TRBJ2-1,CASSLPGGGGEQFF
TRBV9,TRBJ2-5,CVSSASPVWEQYF
TRBV27,TRBJ2-3,CASSLVGGSDTRYF
TRBV6-5,TRBJ1-1,CASSIGGVTEAFF
TRBV5-6,TRBJ2-7,CASSFGRALSYEQYF
TRBV20-1,TRBJ2-3,CSAETATDTQYF
TRBV6-5,TRBJ1-5,CASSYWTGTNQPQHF
TRBV9,NA,CASSGWGSYNEQYF
TRBV24-1,TRBJ2-3,CATSEGAGDTQYF
TRBV7-6,TRBJ2-6,CASSLKERHLRSGANVLTF
TRBV27,TRBJ2-5,CASSLNRGETQYF
TRBV7-9,TRBJ1-6,CASSLAGESSYNSPLHF
TRBV7-6,TRBJ1-1,CASSLAPTGDTEAFF
TRBV27,TRBJ1-2,CASGRDRLTNYGYTF
TRBV6-2/TRBV6-3,TRBJ1-5,CASSYVSDNQPQHF
TRBV20-1,TRBJ2-7,CSARGLEWGEQYF
TRBV29-1,TRBJ2-1,CSGLSGASSYNEQFF
TRBV7-9,TRBJ2-3,CASSSPRRRETVDTQYF
TRBV4-1,TRBJ1-2,CASSQGYRGRWQYGYTF
TRBV6-5,TRBJ1-1,CASSYGFGQTMNTEAFF
TRBV4-1,TRBJ1-5,CASSQDGPRAPPSNQPQHF
TRBV18,TRBJ2-7,CASSRGLDDEQYF
TRBV28,TRBJ2-1,CASPPGRLASEQFF
TRBV24-1,TRBJ2-3,CATSPGASGTLTDTQYF
TRBV9,TRBJ2-5,CASSVGLQETQYF